This TCR beta chain comes out of a study of read filtering for tumor transcriptome and immune sequencing. The wider study: Patients were approximately 17 male and some 13 female, mean age 65.9 years, range about 45 to 85. Per sample, TCR-region reads ranged about 3.5 to 11 million by IR-seq, 85 to 1273 by RNA-seq.

The CDR3 consists of 14 residues. V was cut by 3 bases and J by 7 bases, with 12 bases left in between. Germline-derived CDR1 and CDR2 are SGHTA and FQGTGA. Molecular barcoded adaptors covering alpha/delta and beta/gamma chains were used on roughly 400 ng RNA. TCRdb analysed the reads with MiXCR anew, one entry per CDR3 protein. The sample has roughly 27,000 distinct CDR3 sequences; approximately 15% are singletons. This clonotype was recorded at least ten times. V usage is TRBV7-3 and J usage is TRBJ2-2; a possible D gene is TRBD1 (7 bases). This receptor was obtained from a donor aged 40 or over with multiple myeloma. The material sequenced was a population of CD138-negative cells sorted from bone marrow. The CDR3 loop is CASSLNRGLGELFF. CDR3 coding DNA: TGTGCCAGCAGCTTGAACAGGGGACTCGGGGAGCTGTTTTTT. Variable domain in full (rest from reference TRBV7-3 and TRBJ2-2): GAGVSQTPSNKVTEKGKYVELRCDPISGHTALYWYRQSLGQGPEFLIYFQGTGAADDSGLPNDRFFAVRPEGSVSTLKIQRTERGDSAVYLCASSLNRGLGELFFGEGSRLTVL.